Given below is one T cell receptor (beta chain) in context. Its specificity is not known. This entry comes from a study of T cells in Graves' hyperthyroidism and ophthalmopathy. Study summary: Once the initial diagnosis was made, peripheral blood was obtained before any treatment. Overall study results and limits: In validation, the model predicted ophthalmopathy. These predictions came a median roughly 6.5 months before onset.

Exclusion of a patient resulted from uncontrolled infection, other autoimmune disease, pregnancy or lactation. For the diagnoses, clinical symptoms, serum thyroxine and TRAb, thyroid ultrasound and orbital computed tomography were used. CDR3 size: 17 residues. Germline-derived CDR1 and CDR2 are LNHDA and SQIVND (reference sequence). Unmatched junction bases numbered 8, after V lost 1 base and J lost 4 bases. Amplified TCR beta CDR3 regions derived from RNA transcripts. Researchers ran a first-round RT-PCR on the TCR CDR3 using the HTBI primer set. MiXCR, applied by TCRdb to the multiplex PCR reads, yields one record per CDR3 protein. The table includes over 500,000 distinct CDR3 sequences, about 15% detected once.

The sample was blood. This sequence was found in a woman aged 18-35 years with Graves' ophthalmopathy. The genes are TRBV19 and TRBJ2-1, with 9 nucleotides matching TRBD2. The chain's CDR3 is CASSIGGSGSLYNEQFF. The CDR3 nucleotides read TGTGCCAGTAGTATAGGAGGTAGCGGGAGCTTGTACAATGAGCAGTTCTTC.